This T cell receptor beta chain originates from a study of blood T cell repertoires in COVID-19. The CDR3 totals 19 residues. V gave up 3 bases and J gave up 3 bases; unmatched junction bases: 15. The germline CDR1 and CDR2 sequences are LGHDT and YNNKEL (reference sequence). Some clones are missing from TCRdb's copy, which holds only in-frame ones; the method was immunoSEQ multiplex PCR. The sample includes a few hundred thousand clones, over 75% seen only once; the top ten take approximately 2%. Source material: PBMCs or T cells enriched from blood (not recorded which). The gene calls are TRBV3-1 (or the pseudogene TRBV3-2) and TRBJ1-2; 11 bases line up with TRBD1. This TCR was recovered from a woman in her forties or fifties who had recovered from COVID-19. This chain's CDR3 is CASSQAPGQGVFRDYGYTF. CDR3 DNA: TGTGCCAGCAGCCAGGCTCCGGGACAGGGGGTTTTTCGAGACTATGGCTACACCTTC.